A single T cell receptor (beta chain) is shown here with its context. Time point specified: baseline, week 1 (first vaccination visit). The treatment here: pre-vaccination baseline after standard-of-care therapy. These data originate in a study of a mutant IDH1 vaccine in newly diagnosed glioma. Repertoires were generated with immunoSEQ multiplex PCR, while TCRdb's copy carries only in-frame clones and drops some. Altogether tens of thousands of clones are present, just over 90% being singletons, with the ten largest covering roughly 1.3%. V dropped 6 bases and J dropped 3 bases, with 14 bases sitting between them. The CDR3 has 14 amino acids. The germline V gene encodes CDR1 GTSNPN and CDR2 SVGIG (reference sequence).

This material consisted of PBMCs, taken from a glioma patient treated with radiotherapy, temozolomide or both. The origin of this receptor is a man in his forties with glioma. This chain joins TRBV30 and TRBJ2-2; no firm D call. The CDR3 bases are TGTGCCTGTACATCGGCAGGACACACCGGGGAGCTGTTTTTT. Translating gives CACTSAGHTGELFF.